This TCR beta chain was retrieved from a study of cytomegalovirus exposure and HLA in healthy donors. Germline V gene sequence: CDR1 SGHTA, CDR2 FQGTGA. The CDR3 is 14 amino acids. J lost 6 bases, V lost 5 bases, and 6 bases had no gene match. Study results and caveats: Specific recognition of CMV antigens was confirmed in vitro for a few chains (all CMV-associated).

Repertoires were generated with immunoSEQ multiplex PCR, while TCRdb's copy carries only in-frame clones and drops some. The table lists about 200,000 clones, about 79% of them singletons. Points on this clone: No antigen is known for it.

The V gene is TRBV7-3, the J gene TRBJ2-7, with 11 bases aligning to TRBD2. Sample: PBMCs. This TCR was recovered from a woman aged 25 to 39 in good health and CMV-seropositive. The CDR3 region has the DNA TGTGCCAGCAGCCTAGGACTAGCGGGTGGCGAGCAGTACTTC. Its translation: CASSLGLAGGEQYF.